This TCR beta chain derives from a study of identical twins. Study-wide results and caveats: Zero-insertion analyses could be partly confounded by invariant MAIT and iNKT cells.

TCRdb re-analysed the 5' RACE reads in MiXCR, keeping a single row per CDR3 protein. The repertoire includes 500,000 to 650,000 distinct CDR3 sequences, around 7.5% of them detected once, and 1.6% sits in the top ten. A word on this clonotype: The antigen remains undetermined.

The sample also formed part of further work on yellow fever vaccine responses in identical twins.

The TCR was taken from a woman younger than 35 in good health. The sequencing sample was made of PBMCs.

The CDR3 coding sequence is TGTGCCAGCAGGCAAACTTGGAACACTGAAGCTTTCTTT. Translating gives CASRQTWNTEAFF. The rearrangement uses TRBV12-3 or TRBV12-4 and TRBJ1-1; D not resolved. The V end lost 6 bases, the J end lost 1 base, and 9 bases lay between the germline ends. This CDR3 contains 13 residues.